These 3 T cell receptor beta chains originate from one sample sequenced in a study of blood T cell repertoires in COVID-19. Sequencing used immunoSEQ multiplex PCR; TCRdb keeps in-frame clones, though not all of them. This table has 90,000 or so clones, about 89% appearing once. Sample: peripheral blood. The receptors derive from a human donor with active COVID-19. The donor label of this sample is uncertain.

This clone was seen only once. CDR3 sequence reads: CASSYYRENTEAFF. The CDR3 DNA is TGTGCCAGCAGTTATTATCGAGAGAACACTGAAGCTTTCTTT. The chain uses TRBV6-5 and TRBJ1-1; D remains ambiguous. The CDR3 has 14 residues. V gave up 3 bases and J gave up 1 base, with 9 bases separating them. The germline V gene encodes CDR1 MNHEY and CDR2 SVGAGI.

The chain joins TRBV5-4 to TRBJ1-2; TRBD1 agrees at 8 bases. Germline CDR1 is SGHNT and CDR2 is YYREEE (reference sequence). With V trimmed by 2 bases and J by 8 bases, 8 bases remained unmatched. This CDR3 is 14 amino acids long. Written as DNA, the CDR3 is TGTGCCAGCAGCTTTCAGGGGGCGCTTCGCGGCTACACCTTC. Residues: CASSFQGALRGYTF.

This clone was seen a single time. J is TRBJ2-4 and V is TRBV19, with D uncertain. The CDR3 consists of 14 residues. Trimming pared 6 bases from V and 3 bases from J, leaving 12 bases between. From germline, CDR1 is LNHDA and CDR2 SQIVND (reference sequence). The CDR3 region has the DNA TGTGCCAGTAGAGATGCCCTGCGCAAAAACATTCAGTACTTC. Translation: CASRDALRKNIQYF.